A selection of T cell receptor beta chains follows, all from one sample in a study of blood T cell repertoires in COVID-19. The protocol was immunoSEQ multiplex PCR, while the TCRdb copy is restricted to in-frame clones and leaves out a portion. Among 250,000 or so clones listed, 70% to 90% were seen once. Sequencing was performed on peripheral blood. Receptors originate from a man between 18 and 35 years old with active or convalescent COVID-19. Each CDR3 is given with its conserved first and last residue. A D gene is named only where the DNA matches it firmly. The size field is filled for only some rows; it gives once, few, many or a size class.

D gene	J gene	clone size	V gene	CDR3 DNA	CDR3 protein
-	TRBJ2-2	-	TRBV5-1	TGCGCCAGCAGCTCGGTACCCGGAGCCGGGGAGCTGTTTTTT	CASSSVPGAGELFF
-	TRBJ1-1	-	TRBV14	TGTGCCAGCAGCCACCAGGGGATAATGAACACTGAAGCTTTCTTT	CASSHQGIMNTEAFF
-	TRBJ2-2	-	TRBV2	TGTGCCAGCAGTGAATTCACAGGGTTGAACACCGGGGAGCTGTTTTTT	CASSEFTGLNTGELFF
-	TRBJ2-6	once	TRBV6-6	TGTGCCAGCAAGAGGGCGGGCTCTGGGGCCAACGTCCTGACTTTC	CASKRAGSGANVLTF
-	TRBJ2-7	-	TRBV11-2	TGTGCCAGCAGCTTAGCGGTCACGCACGAGCAGTACTTC	CASSLAVTHEQYF
-	TRBJ2-2	-	TRBV2	TGTGCCAGCAGTGAAAAGCTTATATCCCCGACTTTCGCGAACACCGGGGAGCTGTTTTTT	CASSEKLISPTFANTGELFF
TRBD1	TRBJ1-1	-	TRBV6-1	TGTGCCAGCAGTGAAAGGCTGGGACAGGTCGAAGCTTTCTTT	CASSERLGQVEAFF
-	TRBJ1-4	few	TRBV27	TGTGCCAGCAGTTCCTTGGTGGGGCGCACTAATGAAAAACTGTTTTTT	CASSSLVGRTNEKLFF
-	TRBJ1-1	-	TRBV12-5	TGTGCTAGTGGTTTGGGTCTGTCAGATGAAGCTTTCTTT	CASGLGLSDEAFF
TRBD1	TRBJ2-5	-	TRBV19	TGTGCCAGTAGTAGTCCCGGACAGGGGGATTGGGAGACCCAGTACTTC	CASSSPGQGDWETQYF
TRBD2	TRBJ2-7	once	TRBV13	TGTGCCAGCAGCTTAGGCCTTAGTAGCGGGGGAACCTACGAGCAGTACTTC	CASSLGLSSGGTYEQYF
TRBD1	TRBJ1-3	-	TRBV18	TGTGCCAGCTCACCACGGGACAGGGTTGGAAACACCATATATTTT	CASSPRDRVGNTIYF
TRBD2	TRBJ2-7	-	TRBV28	TGTGCCACTCAGCGGGAACCTTTGTACGAGCAGTACTTC	CATQREPLYEQYF
-	TRBJ2-3	-	TRBV7-2	TGTGCCAGCAGACAAGAGGGTTACAGCGGCGATACGCAGTATTTT	CASRQEGYSGDTQYF
-	TRBJ1-3	once	TRBV24-1	TGTGCCACCAGACATGCCGGGGGGGACGGAACATCTTCTGGAAACACCATATATTTT	CATRHAGGDGTSSGNTIYF
-	TRBJ1-2	-	TRBV3-1/TRBV3-2	TGTGCCAGCAGCTCCCCCGCCAGGGGCGGTGGGGACTATGGCTACACCTTC	CASSSPARGGGDYGYTF
TRBD1	TRBJ1-1	few	TRBV30	TGTGCCTGGAGGGGACCAGACAGGGTCACTGAAGCTTTCTTT	CAWRGPDRVTEAFF
-	TRBJ2-7	-	TRBV6-5	TGTGCCAGCGCATCCCCGAGAGCCTACGAGCAGTACTTC	CASASPRAYEQYF
TRBD1	TRBJ2-3	-	TRBV27	TGTGCCAGCAGTTTAAGGAGGCGTCAGGGGGCATCCACAGATACGCAGTATTTT	CASSLRRRQGASTDTQYF
-	TRBJ2-5	-	TRBV6-2/TRBV6-3	TGTGCCAGCAGTTACTTCGTGGGGCTAAAAGAGACCCAGTACTTC	CASSYFVGLKETQYF
-	TRBJ2-3	-	TRBV7-3	TGTGCCAGCAGCTTGTACGGGACTAGCACAGATACGCAGTATTTT	CASSLYGTSTDTQYF
TRBD2	TRBJ2-1	once	TRBV12-3/TRBV12-4	TGTGCCAGCAGTTTCGGGGGGAATGAGCAGTTCTTC	CASSFGGNEQFF
-	TRBJ2-3	-	TRBV5-1	TGCGCCAGCAGCTTGGCGCGGGGGCGGACAGATACGCAGTATTTT	CASSLARGRTDTQYF
TRBD1	TRBJ1-6	once	TRBV3-1/TRBV3-2	TGTGCCAGCAGCCACCTCGGACAGGAAAGCTCCTATAATTCACCCCTCCACTTT	CASSHLGQESSYNSPLHF
TRBD1	TRBJ2-7	-	TRBV2	TGTGCCAGCACCTACACCGGGACAGGGGGCGAGCAGTACTTC	CASTYTGTGGEQYF
-	TRBJ2-1	-	TRBV18	TGTGCCAGCTCACCCCCCCAGGGGTCCAATGAGCAGTTCTTC	CASSPPQGSNEQFF
TRBD1	TRBJ1-1	-	TRBV5-4	TGTGCCAGCAGCTTGCCGGGGACAGCCAACACTGAAGCTTTCTTT	CASSLPGTANTEAFF
TRBD2	TRBJ2-1	-	TRBV2	TGTGCCAGCCTCTATGGACTAGGACGCAATGAGCAGTTCTTC	CASLYGLGRNEQFF
-	TRBJ1-2	-	TRBV12-3/TRBV12-4	TGTGCCAGCAGTTTAAGCCGAGGGGGCTACACCTTC	CASSLSRGGYTF
-	TRBJ2-1	-	TRBV25-1	TGTGCCAGCAGTGAATCCTCCGGGGTGGCCTACAATGAGCAGTTCTTC	CASSESSGVAYNEQFF
TRBD2	TRBJ2-7	once	TRBV2	TGTGCCAGCAGTGAAACGCTAGCGGGAGAATCCCGCTACGAGCAGTACTTC	CASSETLAGESRYEQYF
-	TRBJ1-2	-	TRBV11-2	TGTGCCAGCAGCGGGACACTGAGGAACTATGGCTACACCTTC	CASSGTLRNYGYTF
TRBD1	TRBJ1-5	-	TRBV30	TGTGCCTGGAGTATGGGGACAGCGAATCAGCCCCAGCATTTT	CAWSMGTANQPQHF
TRBD2	TRBJ2-1	-	TRBV29-1	TGCAGCCACGGCGGGAGCTCCTACAATGAGCAGTTCTTC	CSHGGSSYNEQFF
-	TRBJ2-7	-	TRBV5-4	TGTGCCAGCAGTTTGGAACAGTCCTACGAGCAGTACTTC	CASSLEQSYEQYF
TRBD1	TRBJ1-6	-	TRBV9	TGTGCCAGCAGCAACAGGGGCGGAAATTCACCCCTCCACTTT	CASSNRGGNSPLHF
-	TRBJ2-6	-	TRBV21-1	TGTGCCAGCAGCAAACAGCGGGAGGGCCGTGCGAGTGGGGCCAACGTCCTGACTTTC	CASSKQREGRASGANVLTF
-	TRBJ1-3	-	TRBV9	TGTGCCAGCAGCGTAGGCCGAGACTCTGGAAACACCATATATTTT	CASSVGRDSGNTIYF
-	TRBJ1-5	-	TRBV12-3/TRBV12-4	TGTGCCAGCAGTTTGAGGGAGTCTCAGCCCCAGCATTTT	CASSLRESQPQHF
TRBD2	TRBJ2-1	-	TRBV9	TGTGCCAGCAGCGAACGGACTAGAGGACTGAATGAGCAGTTCTTC	CASSERTRGLNEQFF
TRBD1	TRBJ1-3	-	TRBV11-1	TGTGCCAGCAGCTTAGCATGGACAGGACGTGGAAACACCATATATTTT	CASSLAWTGRGNTIYF
-	TRBJ2-5	-	TRBV7-2	TGTGCCAGCAGCGACCGAGGAGGTCAAGAGACCCAGTACTTC	CASSDRGGQETQYF
-	TRBJ2-2	-	TRBV28	TGTGCCACCCTGAGGTTTCCCGGGGAGCTGTTTTTT	CATLRFPGELFF
TRBD2	TRBJ2-3	few	TRBV7-2	TGTGCCAGCAGCCGGGATAGCGGGGGCACAGATACGCAGTATTTT	CASSRDSGGTDTQYF
-	TRBJ1-5	-	TRBV15	TGTGCCACCAGCAGAGATAGTCTCAGGGGCAATCAGCCCCAGCATTTT	CATSRDSLRGNQPQHF
TRBD1	TRBJ2-7	once	TRBV9	TGTGCCAGCAGCGTTGAGACAGGGGGACCTACCTACGAGCAGTACTTC	CASSVETGGPTYEQYF
-	TRBJ1-3	-	TRBV30	TGTGCCTTCCAGGCTCTTACTGGAAACACCATATATTTT	CAFQALTGNTIYF
-	TRBJ1-4	-	TRBV28	TGTGCCAGCAGTTTTTCCGGAATAGAGGATGAAAAACTGTTTTTT	CASSFSGIEDEKLFF
TRBD2	TRBJ2-3	-	TRBV13	TGTGCCAGCAGCTCGGGACTAGCGGGCGAAGATACGCAGTATTTT	CASSSGLAGEDTQYF
TRBD1	TRBJ1-1	-	TRBV5-1	TGCGCCAGCAGCTCCGGGACAGGGCTCGAAGCTTTCTTT	CASSSGTGLEAFF
TRBD1	TRBJ2-7	-	TRBV19	TGTGCCAGTAGTATTTTGACAGGGGCCCCCTACGAGCAGTACTTC	CASSILTGAPYEQYF
-	TRBJ1-1	-	TRBV7-9	TGTGCCAGCAGAGAAGAGGGTTTTGAATCTTTCTTT	CASREEGFESFF
-	TRBJ2-2	once	TRBV27	TGTGCCAGCAGTTTCGATCGAGGGGGAGCGAACACCGGGGAGCTGTTTTTT	CASSFDRGGANTGELFF
-	TRBJ1-4	-	TRBV11-3	TGTGCCAGCAGCCACAACAGGGATGGATTAAAAGAAAAACTGTTTTTT	CASSHNRDGLKEKLFF